This T cell receptor (beta chain) was obtained from a study of OX40 agonist ivuxolimab in advanced cancers. Study results and limitations: More expanded clones were seen, on average, in CD8+ T cells than in CD4+.

With respect to this clone: Antigen: not known.

The CDR3 runs to 15 residues. Looked up from germline, CDR1 is SEHNR and CDR2 is FQNEAQ (reference sequence). V shed 2 bases and J 5 bases; nucleotides not matched to a gene: 6. The data were produced by immunoSEQ multiplex PCR, yet TCRdb's version contains in-frame clones alone and is incomplete. The sample shows fewer than 85,000 clones, more than 85% of them seen only once. Sequenced material: CD4+ or CD8+ T cells sorted from blood, taken in a trial of the OX40 agonist ivuxolimab. The sequence was collected from an adult with an advanced solid tumor such as melanoma, head and neck, liver or kidney cancer. The V gene is TRBV7-9, the J gene TRBJ2-1, with TRBD1 matching 7 bases. CDR3 sequence (DNA): TGTGCCAGCAGCTTAAACCAGGGGGTGGACAATGAGCAGTTCTTC. Protein product: CASSLNQGVDNEQFF.